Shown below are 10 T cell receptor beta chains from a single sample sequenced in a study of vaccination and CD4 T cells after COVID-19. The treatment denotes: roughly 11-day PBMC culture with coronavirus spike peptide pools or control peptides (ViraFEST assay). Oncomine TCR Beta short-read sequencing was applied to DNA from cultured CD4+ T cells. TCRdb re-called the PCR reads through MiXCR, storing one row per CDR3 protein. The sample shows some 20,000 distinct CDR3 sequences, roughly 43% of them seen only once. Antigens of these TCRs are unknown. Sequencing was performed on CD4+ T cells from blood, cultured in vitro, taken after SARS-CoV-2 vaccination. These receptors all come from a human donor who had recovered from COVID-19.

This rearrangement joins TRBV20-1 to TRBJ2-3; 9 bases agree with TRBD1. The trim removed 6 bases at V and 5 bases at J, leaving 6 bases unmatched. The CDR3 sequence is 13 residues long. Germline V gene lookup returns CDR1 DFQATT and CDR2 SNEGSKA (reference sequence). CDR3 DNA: TGCAGTGCACCGGACAGGGGCCTAGATACGCAGTATTTT. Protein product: CSAPDRGLDTQYF.

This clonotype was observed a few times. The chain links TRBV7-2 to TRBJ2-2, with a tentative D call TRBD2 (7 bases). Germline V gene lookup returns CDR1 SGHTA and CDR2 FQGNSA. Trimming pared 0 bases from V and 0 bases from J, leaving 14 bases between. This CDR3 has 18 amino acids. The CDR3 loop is CASSLALAGAANTGELFF. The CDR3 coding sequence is TGTGCCAGCAGCTTAGCGCTGGCGGGGGCCGCGAACACCGGGGAGCTGTTTTTT.

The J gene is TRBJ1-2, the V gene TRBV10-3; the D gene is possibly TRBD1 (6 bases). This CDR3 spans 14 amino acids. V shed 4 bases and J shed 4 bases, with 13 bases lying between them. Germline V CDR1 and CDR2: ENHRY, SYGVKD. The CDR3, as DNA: TGTGCCATCAGTGGAGTAAACAGGGTCTATGGCTACACCTTC. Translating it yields CAISGVNRVYGYTF.

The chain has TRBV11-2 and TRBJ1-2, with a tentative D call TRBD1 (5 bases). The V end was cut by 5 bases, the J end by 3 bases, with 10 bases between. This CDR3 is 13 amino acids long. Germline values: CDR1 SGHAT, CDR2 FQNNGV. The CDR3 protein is CASSPGTYYGYTF. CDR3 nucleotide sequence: TGTGCCAGCAGCCCGGGGACCTACTATGGCTACACCTTC. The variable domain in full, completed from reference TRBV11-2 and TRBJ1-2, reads EAGVAQSPRYKIIEKRQSVAFWCNPISGHATLYWYQQILGQGPKLLIQFQNNGVVDDSQLPKDRFSAERLKGVDSTLKIQPAKLEDSAVYLCASSPGTYYGYTFGSGTRLTVV.

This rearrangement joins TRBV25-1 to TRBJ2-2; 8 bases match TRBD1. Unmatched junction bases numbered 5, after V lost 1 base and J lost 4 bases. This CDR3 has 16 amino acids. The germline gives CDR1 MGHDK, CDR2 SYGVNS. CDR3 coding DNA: TGTGCCAGCAGTGAATTGGGACAGGTCCGCACCGGGGAGCTGTTTTTT. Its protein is CASSELGQVRTGELFF.

The CDR3 sequence is CASSGPARDRESSTDTQYF. The CDR3 region has the DNA TGTGCCAGCAGTGGCCCCGCTCGGGACAGAGAGTCTAGCACAGATACGCAGTATTTT. The rearrangement uses TRBV6-2 or TRBV6-3 and TRBJ2-3, with TRBD1 matching over 7 bases. Germline CDR1 is MNHEY and CDR2 is SVGEGT. V shed 5 bases, J shed 0 bases, and the junction held 17 bases outside the gene matches. The CDR3 consists of 19 residues.

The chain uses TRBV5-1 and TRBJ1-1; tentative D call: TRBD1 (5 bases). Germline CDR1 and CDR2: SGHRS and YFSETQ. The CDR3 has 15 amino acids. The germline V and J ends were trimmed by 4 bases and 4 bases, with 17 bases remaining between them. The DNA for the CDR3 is TGCGCCAGCAGCGCAAGACAGCTCCGGGGCACTGAAGCTTTCTTT. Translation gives CASSARQLRGTEAFF.

The CDR3, as DNA: TGTGCCAGCAGCTTAAATCAGGGACTCATGTACGAGCAGTACTTC. This translates into CASSLNQGLMYEQYF. The chain is built from TRBV7-9 and TRBJ2-1; possibly TRBD2 for D (6 bases). TRBJ2-7 matches the DNA end more closely, so the J call is doubtful. The CDR3 consists of 15 residues. In germline, CDR1 is SEHNR, CDR2 FQNEAQ (reference sequence).

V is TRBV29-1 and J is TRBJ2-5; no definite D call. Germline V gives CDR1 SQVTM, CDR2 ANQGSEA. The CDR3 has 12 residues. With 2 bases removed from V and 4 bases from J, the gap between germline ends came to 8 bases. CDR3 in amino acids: CSVEWKGETQYF. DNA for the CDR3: TGCAGCGTTGAATGGAAGGGAGAGACCCAGTACTTC.

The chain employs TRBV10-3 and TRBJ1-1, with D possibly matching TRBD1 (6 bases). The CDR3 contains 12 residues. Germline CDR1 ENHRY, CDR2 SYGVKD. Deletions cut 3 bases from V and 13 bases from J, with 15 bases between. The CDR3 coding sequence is TGTGCCATCAGTGAAGGCGGACAGACCTTTTTCTTT. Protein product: CAISEGGQTFFF.